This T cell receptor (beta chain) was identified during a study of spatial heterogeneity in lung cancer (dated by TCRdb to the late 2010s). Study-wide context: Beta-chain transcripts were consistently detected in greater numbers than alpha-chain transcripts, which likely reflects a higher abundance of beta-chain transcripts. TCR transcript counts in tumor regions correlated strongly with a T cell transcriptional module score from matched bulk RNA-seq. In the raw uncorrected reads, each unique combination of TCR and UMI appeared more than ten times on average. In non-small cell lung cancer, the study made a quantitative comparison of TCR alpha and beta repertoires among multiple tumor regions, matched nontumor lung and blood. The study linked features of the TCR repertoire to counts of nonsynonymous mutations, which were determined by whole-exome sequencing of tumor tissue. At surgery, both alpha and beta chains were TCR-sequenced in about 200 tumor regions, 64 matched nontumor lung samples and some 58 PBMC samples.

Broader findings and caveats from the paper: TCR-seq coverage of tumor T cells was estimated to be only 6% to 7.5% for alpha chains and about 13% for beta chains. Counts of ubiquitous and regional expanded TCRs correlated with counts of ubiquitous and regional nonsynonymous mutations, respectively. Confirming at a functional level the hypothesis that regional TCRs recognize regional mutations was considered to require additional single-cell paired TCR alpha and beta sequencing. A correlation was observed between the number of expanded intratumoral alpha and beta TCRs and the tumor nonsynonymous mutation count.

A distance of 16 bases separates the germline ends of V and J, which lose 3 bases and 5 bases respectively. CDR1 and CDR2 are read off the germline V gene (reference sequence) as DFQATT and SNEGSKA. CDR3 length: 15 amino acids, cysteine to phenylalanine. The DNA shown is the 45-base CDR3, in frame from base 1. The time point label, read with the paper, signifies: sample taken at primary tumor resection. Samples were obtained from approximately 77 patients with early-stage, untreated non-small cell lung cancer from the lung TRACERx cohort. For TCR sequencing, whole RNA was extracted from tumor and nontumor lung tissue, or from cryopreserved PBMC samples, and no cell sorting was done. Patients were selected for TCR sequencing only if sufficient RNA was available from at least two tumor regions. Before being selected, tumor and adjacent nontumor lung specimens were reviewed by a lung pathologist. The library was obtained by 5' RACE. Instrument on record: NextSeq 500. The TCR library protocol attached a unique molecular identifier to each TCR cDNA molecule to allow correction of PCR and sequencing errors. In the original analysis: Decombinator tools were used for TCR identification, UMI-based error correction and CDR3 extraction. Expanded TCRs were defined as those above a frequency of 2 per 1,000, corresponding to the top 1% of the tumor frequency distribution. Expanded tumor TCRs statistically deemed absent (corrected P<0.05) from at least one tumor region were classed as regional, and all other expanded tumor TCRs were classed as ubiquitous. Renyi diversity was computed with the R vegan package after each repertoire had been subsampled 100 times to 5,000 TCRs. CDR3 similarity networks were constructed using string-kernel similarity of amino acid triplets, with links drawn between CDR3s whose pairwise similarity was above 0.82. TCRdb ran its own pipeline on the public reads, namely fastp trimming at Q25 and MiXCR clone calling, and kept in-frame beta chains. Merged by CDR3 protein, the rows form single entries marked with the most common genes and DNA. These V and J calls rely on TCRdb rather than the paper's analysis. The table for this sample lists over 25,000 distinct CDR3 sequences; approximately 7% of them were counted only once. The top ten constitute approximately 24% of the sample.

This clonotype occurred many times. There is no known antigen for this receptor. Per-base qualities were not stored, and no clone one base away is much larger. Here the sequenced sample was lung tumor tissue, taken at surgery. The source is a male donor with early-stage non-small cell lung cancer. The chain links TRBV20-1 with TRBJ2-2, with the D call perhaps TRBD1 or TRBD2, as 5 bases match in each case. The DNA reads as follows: TGCAGTGCTAGCGAGGGGATGCGGGCTACCGGGGAGCTGTTTTTT. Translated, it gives CSASEGMRATGELFF.